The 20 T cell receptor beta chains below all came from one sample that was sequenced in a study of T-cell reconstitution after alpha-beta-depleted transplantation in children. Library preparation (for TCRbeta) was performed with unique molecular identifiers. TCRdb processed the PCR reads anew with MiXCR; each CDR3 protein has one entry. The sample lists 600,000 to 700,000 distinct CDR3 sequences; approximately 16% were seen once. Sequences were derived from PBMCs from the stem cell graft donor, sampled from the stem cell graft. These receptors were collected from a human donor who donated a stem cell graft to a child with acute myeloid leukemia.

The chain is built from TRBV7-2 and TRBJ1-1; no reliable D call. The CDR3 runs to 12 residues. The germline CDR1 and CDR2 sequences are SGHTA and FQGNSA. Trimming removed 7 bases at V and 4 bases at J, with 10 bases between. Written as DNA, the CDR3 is TGTGCCAGCAAACGTGGGCGCACTGAAGCTTTCTTT. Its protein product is CASKRGRTEAFF.

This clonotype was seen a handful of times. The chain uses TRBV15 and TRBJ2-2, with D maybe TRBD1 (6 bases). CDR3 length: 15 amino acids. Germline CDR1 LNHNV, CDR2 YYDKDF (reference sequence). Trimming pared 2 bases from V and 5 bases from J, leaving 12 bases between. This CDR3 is CATSRPLRGTGELFF. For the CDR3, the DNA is TGTGCCACCAGCAGACCCTTAAGGGGGACCGGGGAGCTGTTTTTT.

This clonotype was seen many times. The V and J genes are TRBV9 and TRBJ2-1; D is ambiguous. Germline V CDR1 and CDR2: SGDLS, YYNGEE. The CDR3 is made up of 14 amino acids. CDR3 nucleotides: TGTGCTATCAGCACAGAGTTGACATACAATGAGCAGTTCTTC. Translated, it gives CAISTELTYNEQFF.

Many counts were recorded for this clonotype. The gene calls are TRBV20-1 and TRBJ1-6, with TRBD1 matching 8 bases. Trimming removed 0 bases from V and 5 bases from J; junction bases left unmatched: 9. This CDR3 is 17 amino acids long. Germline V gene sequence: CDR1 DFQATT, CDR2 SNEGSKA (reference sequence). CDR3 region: CSARDGDTDRDNSPLHF. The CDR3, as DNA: TGCAGTGCTAGAGATGGCGACACGGACAGGGATAATTCACCCCTCCACTTT.

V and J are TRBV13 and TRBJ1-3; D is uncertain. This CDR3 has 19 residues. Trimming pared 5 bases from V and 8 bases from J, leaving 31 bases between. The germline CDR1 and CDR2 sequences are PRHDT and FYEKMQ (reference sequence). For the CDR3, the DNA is TGTGCCAGCAGCCGGGCGGAAGACGTCTCTCCCTTTAAACGGGACACCATATATTTT. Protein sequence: CASSRAEDVSPFKRDTIYF.

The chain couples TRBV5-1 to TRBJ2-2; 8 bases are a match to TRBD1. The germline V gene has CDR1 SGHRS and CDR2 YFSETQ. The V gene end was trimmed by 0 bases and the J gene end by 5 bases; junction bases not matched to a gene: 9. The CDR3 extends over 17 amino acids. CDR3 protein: CASSLATDRVGTGELFF. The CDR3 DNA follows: TGCGCCAGCAGCTTGGCTACGGACAGGGTGGGGACCGGGGAGCTGTTTTTT.

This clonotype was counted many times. The CDR3 protein is CSARLRGSVNEQYF. CDR3 nucleotides: TGCAGTGCTAGATTAAGGGGAAGTGTCAACGAGCAGTACTTC. The chain employs TRBV20-1 and TRBJ2-7, with a tentative D call TRBD1 (5 bases). Germline assignment: CDR1 DFQATT and CDR2 SNEGSKA (reference sequence). The V end lost 2 bases, the J end lost 5 bases, and 16 bases lay between the germline ends. CDR3 size: 14 residues.

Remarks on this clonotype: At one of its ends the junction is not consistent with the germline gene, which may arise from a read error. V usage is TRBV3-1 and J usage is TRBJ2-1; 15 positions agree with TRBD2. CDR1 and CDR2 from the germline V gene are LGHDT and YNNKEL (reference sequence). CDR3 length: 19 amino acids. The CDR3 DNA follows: TGTGCCTGCAGCCGGGGACTAGCGGGGGGTTATGGCTCCTACAATGAGCAGTTCTTC. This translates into CACSRGLAGGYGSYNEQFF.

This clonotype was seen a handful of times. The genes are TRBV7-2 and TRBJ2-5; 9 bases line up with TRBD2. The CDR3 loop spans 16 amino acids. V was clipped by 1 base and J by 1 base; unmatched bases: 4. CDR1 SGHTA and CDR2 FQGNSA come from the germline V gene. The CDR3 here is CASSLGGSGGQETQYF. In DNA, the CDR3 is TGTGCCAGCAGCTTAGGGGGTAGCGGGGGCCAAGAGACCCAGTACTTC.

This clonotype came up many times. The CDR3 DNA is TGCAGCGTTGAAGAGGGGACTAGTTACGAGCAGTACTTC. Amino acids: CSVEEGTSYEQYF. The chain carries TRBV29-1 and TRBJ2-7; 8 positions match TRBD2. The ends lost 0 bases at V and 4 bases at J; junction bases unmatched: 2. The V gene's germline CDR1 is SQVTM and CDR2 ANQGSEA. This CDR3 is built from 13 residues.

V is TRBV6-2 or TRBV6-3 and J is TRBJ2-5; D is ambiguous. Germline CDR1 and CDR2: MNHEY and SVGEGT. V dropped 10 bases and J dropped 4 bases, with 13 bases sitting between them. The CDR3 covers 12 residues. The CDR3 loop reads CATGRRRETQYF. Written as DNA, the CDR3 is TGTGCCACCGGCCGGAGAAGAGAGACCCAGTACTTC.

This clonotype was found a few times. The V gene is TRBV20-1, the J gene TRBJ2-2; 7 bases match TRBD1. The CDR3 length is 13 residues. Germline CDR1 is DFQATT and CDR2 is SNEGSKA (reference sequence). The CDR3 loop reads CRSRQGNTGELFF. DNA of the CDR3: TGCAGATCACGACAGGGAAACACCGGGGAGCTGTTTTTT.

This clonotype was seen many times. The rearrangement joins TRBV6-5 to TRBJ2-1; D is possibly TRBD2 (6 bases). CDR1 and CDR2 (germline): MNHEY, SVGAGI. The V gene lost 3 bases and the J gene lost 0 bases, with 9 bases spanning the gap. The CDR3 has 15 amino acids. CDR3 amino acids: CASSYGGSSYNEQFF. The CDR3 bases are TGTGCCAGCAGTTATGGGGGGAGCTCCTACAATGAGCAGTTCTTC.

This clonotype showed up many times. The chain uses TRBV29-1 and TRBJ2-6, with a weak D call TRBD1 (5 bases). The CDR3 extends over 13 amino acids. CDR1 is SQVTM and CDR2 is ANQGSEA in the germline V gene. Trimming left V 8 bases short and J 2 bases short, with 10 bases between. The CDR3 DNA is TGCAGCTTTTCAGGGACTGGGGCCAACGTCCTGACTTTC. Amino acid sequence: CSFSGTGANVLTF.

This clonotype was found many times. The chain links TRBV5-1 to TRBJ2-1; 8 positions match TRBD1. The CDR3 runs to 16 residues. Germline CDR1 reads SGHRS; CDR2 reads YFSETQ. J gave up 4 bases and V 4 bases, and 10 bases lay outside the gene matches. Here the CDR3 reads CASSPPGQVVYNEQFF. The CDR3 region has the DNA TGCGCCAGCAGCCCTCCGGGACAGGTAGTATACAATGAGCAGTTCTTC.

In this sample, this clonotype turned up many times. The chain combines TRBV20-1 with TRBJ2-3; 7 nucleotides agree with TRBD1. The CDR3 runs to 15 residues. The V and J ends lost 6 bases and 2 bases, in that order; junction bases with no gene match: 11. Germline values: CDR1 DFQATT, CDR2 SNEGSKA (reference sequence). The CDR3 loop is CSARTTGPITDTQYF. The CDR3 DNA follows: TGCAGTGCCAGAACGACAGGGCCGATCACAGATACGCAGTATTTT.

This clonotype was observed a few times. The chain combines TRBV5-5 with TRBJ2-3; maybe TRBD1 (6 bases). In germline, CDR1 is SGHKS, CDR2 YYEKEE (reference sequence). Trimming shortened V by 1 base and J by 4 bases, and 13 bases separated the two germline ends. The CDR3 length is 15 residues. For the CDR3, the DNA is TGTGCCAGCAGCTTGCAGGGGAATGGGGCAGATACGCAGTATTTT. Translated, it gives CASSLQGNGADTQYF.

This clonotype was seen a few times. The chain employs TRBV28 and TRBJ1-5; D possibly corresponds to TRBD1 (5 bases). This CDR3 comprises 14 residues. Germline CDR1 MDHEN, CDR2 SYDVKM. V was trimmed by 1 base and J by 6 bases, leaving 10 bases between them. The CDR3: CASSLLGRGQPQHF. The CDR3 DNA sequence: TGTGCCAGCAGTTTATTGGGGCGCGGTCAGCCCCAGCATTTT.

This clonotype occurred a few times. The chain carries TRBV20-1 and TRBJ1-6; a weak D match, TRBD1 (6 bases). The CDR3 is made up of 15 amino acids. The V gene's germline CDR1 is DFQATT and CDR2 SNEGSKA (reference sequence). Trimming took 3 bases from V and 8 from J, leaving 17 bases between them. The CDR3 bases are TGCAGTGCTAGCGATACAGGGAATTCCGATTCACCCCTCCACTTT. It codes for CSASDTGNSDSPLHF.

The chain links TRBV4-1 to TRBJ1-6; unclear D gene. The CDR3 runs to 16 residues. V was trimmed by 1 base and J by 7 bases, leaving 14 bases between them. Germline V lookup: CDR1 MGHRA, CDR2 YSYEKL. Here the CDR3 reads CASSQVIGPENSPLHF. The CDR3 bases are TGCGCCAGCAGCCAAGTCATAGGCCCCGAGAATTCACCCCTCCACTTT.